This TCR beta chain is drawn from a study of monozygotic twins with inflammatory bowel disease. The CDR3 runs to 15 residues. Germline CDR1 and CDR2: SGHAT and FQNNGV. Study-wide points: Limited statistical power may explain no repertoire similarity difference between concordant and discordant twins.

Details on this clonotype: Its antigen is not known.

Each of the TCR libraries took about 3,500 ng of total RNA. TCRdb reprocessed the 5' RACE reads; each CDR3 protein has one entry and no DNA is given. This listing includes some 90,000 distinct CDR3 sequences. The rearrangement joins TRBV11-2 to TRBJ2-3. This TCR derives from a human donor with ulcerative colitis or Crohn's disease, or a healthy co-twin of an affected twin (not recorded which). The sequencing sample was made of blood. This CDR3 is CASSLDGQIADTQYF.